Described below is a single T cell receptor (beta chain) sequence and its context. The antigen this receptor binds is unknown. No much larger clonotype is one base removed from it; base qualities were not supplied. These data originate in a study of blood T cell repertoires in COVID-19 (TCRdb year 2020). Context from the whole study: The collaborator samples originated in the United States, Italy and Spain and spanned the acute and convalescent phases of COVID-19. The prospective study material was composed of cDNA or gDNA derived from T cells, B-cell-depleted T cells, or PBMCs. The sample metadata nearly always contained a de-identified subject ID, COVID-19 status, age in years and sex. The repertoires were made available in a free public database intended to serve as a resource for research on the immune response to SARS-CoV-2. HLA class I and class II types, where available, came from metadata supplied by the sample provider rather than from assay-based typing. The dataset comprised deeply sampled blood TCRbeta repertoires from subjects exposed to, actively infected with, or recovered from COVID-19. Samples came from the ongoing ImmuneRACE study (first 160 participants) plus 1,254 subjects from 6 global collaborators. Broader findings and caveats from the paper: Clinical and demographic metadata were provided uncurated, with the amount varying by source and participant.

TCRbeta CDR3 regions were amplified from genomic DNA using the immunoSEQ Assay, a bias-controlled multiplex PCR. In the source study's methods: Nucleated cell counts per sample were estimated from amplification of reference gene primers within the assay. Sequence reads were collapsed and filtered to measure the absolute abundance of every unique TCRbeta CDR3 rearrangement. For each sample, productive Simpson clonality was calculated by taking the square root of Simpson's diversity index across productive rearrangements. TCRdb's version of the immuneACCESS table is confined to in-frame rearrangements and falls short of the full clone set. An unresolved V gene accounts for under half of the shortfall where checked; the remainder is of unknown origin. V, J and clone size are those of that table, while D and trimming were read from the DNA. This sample comprises under 300,000 clones, over 80% of them detected only once. Jointly, the top ten make up over 4.5% of the sample.

Based on the germline V gene, the CDR1 and CDR2 sequences are SGHVS and FNYEAQ. V is pared back by 5 bases and J by 5 bases, with 18 bases lying between the germline termini. The CDR3 spans 15 residues, from the cysteine through the phenylalanine. The CDR3 DNA has 45 bases and is translated from base 1. A second Seattle source provided samples from volunteer blood donors who had recovered from COVID-19. Whole blood was collected in K2EDTA tubes by collaborating institutions according to the institutions' own protocols. For TCRbeta analysis, collaborators shipped samples as frozen whole blood, isolated PBMCs, or DNA extracted from either of those sample types.

The sequence joins TRBV7-6 to TRBJ1-2, with TRBD1 tentatively as D gene (5 bases match). This TCR came from a man in his fifties or sixties who had recovered from COVID-19. Sequences were obtained from peripheral blood. The DNA is as follows: TGTGCCAGCAGCGGGGGGGAGGGATTGAAGTATGGCTACACCTTC. The resulting protein is CASSGGEGLKYGYTF.